The 8 T cell receptor beta chains below all came from one sample that was sequenced in a study of blood T cells in healthy people across ages. The authors ran a second PCR of about 6 to 11 cycles using a sample-barcoded 5' primer and a J-beta primer mix. From the 5' RACE reads, TCRdb called clonotypes with MiXCR, one entry per CDR3 protein. The table lists about 800,000 distinct CDR3 sequences, roughly 64% of them singletons, with around 22% in the top ten. Sequenced input: blood. The receptors here all came from a man aged 25 to 40 in good health.

The V gene is TRBV3-1, the J gene TRBJ2-5, with D unclear. Germline CDR1 LGHDT, CDR2 YNNKEL (reference sequence). The length of the CDR3 is 14 residues. The V end lost 4 bases, the J end lost 6 bases, and 15 bases lay between the germline ends. CDR3 nucleotide sequence: TGTGCCAGCAGCCCAACTCGAGGCGTAAAGACCCAGTACTTC. The encoded protein is CASSPTRGVKTQYF.

This clonotype was detected many times. The rearrangement links TRBV29-1 to TRBJ2-7; D perhaps matches TRBD1 (5 bases). Trimming stripped 6 bases from V and 2 bases from J, with 8 bases between. The CDR3 is made up of 11 amino acids. The germline CDR1 and CDR2 sequences are SQVTM and ANQGSEA. The CDR3 DNA follows: TGCAGCGTGGACATAGCCTACGAGCAGTACTTC. It encodes CSVDIAYEQYF.

As regards this clonotype: The junction does not match germline at one end; this may be a read error. V and J are TRBV5-1 and TRBJ1-1; D is possibly TRBD1 (5 bases). This CDR3 has 13 amino acids. CDR1 is SGHRS, CDR2 YFSETQ, per germline. In DNA form, the CDR3 reads TGCGCCAGAAGCTGGGGGGAAGGCACTGAAGCTTTCTTT. Its translation is CARSWGEGTEAFF. Combining the CDR3 with reference TRBV5-1 and TRBJ1-1 gives the whole variable domain KAGVTQTPRYLIKTRGQQVTLSCSPISGHRSVSWYQQTPGQGLQFLFEYFSETQRNKGNFPGRFSGRQFSNSRSEMNVSTLELGDSALYLCARSWGEGTEAFFGQGTRLTVV.

The rearrangement uses TRBV7-9 and TRBJ2-5; D unresolved. The CDR3 loop spans 14 amino acids. Trimming stripped 5 bases from V and 1 base from J, with 11 bases between. CDR1 and CDR2 (germline): SEHNR, FQNEAQ (reference sequence). Here the CDR3 reads CASSALPSQETQYF. Written as DNA, the CDR3 is TGTGCCAGCAGCGCCCTGCCCTCCCAAGAGACCCAGTACTTC.

The chain uses TRBV4-2 and TRBJ2-7; 13 nucleotides line up with TRBD2. This CDR3 spans 15 amino acids. Germline V lookup: CDR1 LGHNA, CDR2 YNFKEQ. V lost 4 bases and J lost 4; bases outside the gene matches: 4. The CDR3 DNA is TGTGCCAGCAGCCTAGGACTAGCGGGAGAGTACGAGCAGTACTTC. Encoded protein: CASSLGLAGEYEQYF.

The chain recombines TRBV12-3 or TRBV12-4 with TRBJ2-1; 7 nucleotides match TRBD1. CDR3 length: 16 residues. The junction had 12 bases not matched to a gene; V was cut back by 5 bases and J by 5 bases. This CDR3 reads CASSPSPGTAHNEQFF. In nucleotides, the CDR3 is TGTGCCAGCAGTCCCTCCCCCGGGACAGCCCACAATGAGCAGTTCTTC.

This clonotype was seen a few times. This chain connects TRBV5-6 to TRBJ1-5; D uncertain. V was clipped by 8 bases and J by 4 bases, with 19 bases between them. The germline gives CDR1 SGHDT, CDR2 YYEEEE. The CDR3 consists of 15 residues. The CDR3: CASLKGHGENQPQHF. CDR3 coding DNA: TGTGCCAGTCTCAAGGGCCACGGGGAGAATCAGCCCCAGCATTTT.

V usage is TRBV29-1 and J usage is TRBJ1-2, with TRBD1 as a possible D gene (6 bases). This CDR3 spans 11 amino acids. Trimming shortened V by 4 bases and J by 10 bases, and 13 bases separated the two germline ends. Germline V gene sequence: CDR1 SQVTM, CDR2 ANQGSEA. The chain's CDR3 is CSVGRDNDYTF. CDR3 bases: TGCAGCGTTGGACGGGACAACGACTACACCTTC.